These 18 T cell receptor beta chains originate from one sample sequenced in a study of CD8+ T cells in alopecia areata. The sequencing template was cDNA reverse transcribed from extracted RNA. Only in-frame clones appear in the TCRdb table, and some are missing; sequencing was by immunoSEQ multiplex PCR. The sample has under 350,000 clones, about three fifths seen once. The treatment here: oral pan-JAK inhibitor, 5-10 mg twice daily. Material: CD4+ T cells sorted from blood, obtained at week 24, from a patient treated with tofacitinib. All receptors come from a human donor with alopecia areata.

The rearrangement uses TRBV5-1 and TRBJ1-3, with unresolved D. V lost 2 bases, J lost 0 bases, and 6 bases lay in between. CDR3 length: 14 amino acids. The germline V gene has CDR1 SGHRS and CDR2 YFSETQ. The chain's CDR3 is CASSFGSSGNTIYF. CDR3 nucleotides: TGCGCCAGCAGCTTCGGTAGCTCTGGAAACACCATATATTTT.

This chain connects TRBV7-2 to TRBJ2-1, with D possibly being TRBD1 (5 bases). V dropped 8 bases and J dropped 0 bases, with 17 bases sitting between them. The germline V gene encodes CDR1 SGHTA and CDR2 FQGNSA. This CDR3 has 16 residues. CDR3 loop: CASGLRALSSYNEQFF. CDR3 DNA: TGTGCCAGCGGCCTCAGGGCCTTGAGCTCCTACAATGAGCAGTTCTTC.

The CDR3 loop reads CASRAGMEETQYF. In nucleotides, the CDR3 is TGTGCCAGCAGAGCGGGGATGGAAGAGACCCAGTACTTC. The chain couples TRBV2 to TRBJ2-5, with 7 bases aligning to TRBD2. The CDR3 spans 13 residues. From germline, CDR1 is SNHLY and CDR2 FYNNEI. Trimming at V came to 6 bases and at J to 3 bases, leaving 4 bases not matched to a gene.

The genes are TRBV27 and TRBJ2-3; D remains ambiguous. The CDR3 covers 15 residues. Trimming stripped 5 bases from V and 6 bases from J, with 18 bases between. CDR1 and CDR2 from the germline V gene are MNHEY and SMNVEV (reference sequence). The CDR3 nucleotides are TGTGCCAGCAGTCCAGAGGCCCAAGGGTCGGATACGCAGTATTTT. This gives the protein CASSPEAQGSDTQYF.

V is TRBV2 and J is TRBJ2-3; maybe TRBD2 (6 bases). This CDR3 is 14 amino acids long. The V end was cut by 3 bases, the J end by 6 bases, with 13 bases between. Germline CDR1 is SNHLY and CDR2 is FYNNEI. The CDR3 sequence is CASSDQRVLDTQYF. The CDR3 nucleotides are TGTGCCAGCAGTGATCAGCGGGTATTGGATACGCAGTATTTT.

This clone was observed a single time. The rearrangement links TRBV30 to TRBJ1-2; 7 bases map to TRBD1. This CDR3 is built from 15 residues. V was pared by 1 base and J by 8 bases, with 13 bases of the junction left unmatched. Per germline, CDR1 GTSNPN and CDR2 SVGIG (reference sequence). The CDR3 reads CAWSGAGTDSGGYTF. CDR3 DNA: TGTGCCTGGAGTGGGGCTGGGACAGACTCGGGGGGCTACACCTTC.

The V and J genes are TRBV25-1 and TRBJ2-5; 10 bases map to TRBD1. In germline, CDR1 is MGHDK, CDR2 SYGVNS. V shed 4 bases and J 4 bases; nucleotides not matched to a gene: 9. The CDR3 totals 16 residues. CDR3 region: CASSGPTGGNRETQYF. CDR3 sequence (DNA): TGTGCCAGCAGTGGGCCGACAGGGGGCAATCGAGAGACCCAGTACTTC.

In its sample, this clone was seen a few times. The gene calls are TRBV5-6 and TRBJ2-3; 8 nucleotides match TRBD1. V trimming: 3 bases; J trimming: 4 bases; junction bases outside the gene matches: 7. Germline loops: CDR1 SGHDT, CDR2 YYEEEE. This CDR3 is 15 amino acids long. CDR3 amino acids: CASSWRTGSADTQYF. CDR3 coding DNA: TGTGCCAGCAGCTGGCGGACAGGGTCGGCAGATACGCAGTATTTT.

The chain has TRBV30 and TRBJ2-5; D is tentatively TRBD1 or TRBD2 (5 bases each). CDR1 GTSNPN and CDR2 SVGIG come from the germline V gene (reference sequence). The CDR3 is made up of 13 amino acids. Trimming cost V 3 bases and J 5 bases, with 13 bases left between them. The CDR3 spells CAWRRGSGETQYF. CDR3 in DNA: TGTGCCTGGAGGAGGGGTTCGGGGGAGACCCAGTACTTC. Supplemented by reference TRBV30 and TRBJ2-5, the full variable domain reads SQTIHQWPATLVQPVGSPLSLECTVEGTSNPNLYWYRQAAGRGLQLLFYSVGIGQISSEVPQNLSASRPQDRQFILSSKKLLLSDSGFYLCAWRRGSGETQYFGPGTRLLVL.

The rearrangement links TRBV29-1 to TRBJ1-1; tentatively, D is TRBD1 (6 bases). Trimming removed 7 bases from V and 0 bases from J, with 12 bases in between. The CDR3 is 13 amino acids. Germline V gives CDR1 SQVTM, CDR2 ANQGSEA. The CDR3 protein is CSGRQVLNTEAFF. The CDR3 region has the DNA TGCAGCGGAAGACAGGTATTGAACACTGAAGCTTTCTTT.

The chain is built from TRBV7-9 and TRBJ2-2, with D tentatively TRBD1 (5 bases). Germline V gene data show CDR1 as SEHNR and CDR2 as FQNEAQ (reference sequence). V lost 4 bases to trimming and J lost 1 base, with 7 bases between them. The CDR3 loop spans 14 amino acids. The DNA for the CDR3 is TGTGCCAGCAGCTCAGGACAGAACACCGGGGAGCTGTTTTTT. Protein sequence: CASSSGQNTGELFF.

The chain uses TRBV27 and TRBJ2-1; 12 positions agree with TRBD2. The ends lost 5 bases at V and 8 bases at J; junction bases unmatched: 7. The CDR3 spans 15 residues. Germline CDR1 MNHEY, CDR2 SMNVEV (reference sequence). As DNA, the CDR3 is TGTGCCAGCAGTACCCCGGGACTAGCGGGCTATGAGCAGTTCTTC. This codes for CASSTPGLAGYEQFF.

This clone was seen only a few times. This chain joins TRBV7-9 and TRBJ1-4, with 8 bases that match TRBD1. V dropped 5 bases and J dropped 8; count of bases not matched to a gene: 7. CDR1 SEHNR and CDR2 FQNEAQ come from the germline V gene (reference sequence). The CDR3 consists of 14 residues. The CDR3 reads CASSTTGGGEKLFF. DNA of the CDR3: TGTGCCAGCAGCACTACAGGGGGAGGGGAAAAACTGTTTTTT.

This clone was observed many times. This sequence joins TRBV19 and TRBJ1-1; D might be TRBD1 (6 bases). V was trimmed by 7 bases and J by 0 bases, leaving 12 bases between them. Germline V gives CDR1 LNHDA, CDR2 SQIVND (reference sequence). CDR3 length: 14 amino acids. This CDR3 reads CASNSGALNTEAFF. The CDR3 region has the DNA TGTGCCAGTAACTCAGGGGCTTTGAACACTGAAGCTTTCTTT.

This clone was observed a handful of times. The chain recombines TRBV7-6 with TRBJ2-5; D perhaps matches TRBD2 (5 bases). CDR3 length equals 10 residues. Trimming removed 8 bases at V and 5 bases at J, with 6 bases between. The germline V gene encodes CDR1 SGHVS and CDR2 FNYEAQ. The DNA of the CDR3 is TGTGCCAGCGGAGGTGAGACCCAGTACTTC. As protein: CASGGETQYF.

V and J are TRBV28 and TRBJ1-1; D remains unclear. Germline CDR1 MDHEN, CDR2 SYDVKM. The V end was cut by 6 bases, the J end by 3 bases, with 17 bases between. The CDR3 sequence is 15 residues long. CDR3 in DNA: TGTGCCAGCAGGAAACTAGCTGTTCGGGACACTGAAGCTTTCTTT. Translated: CASRKLAVRDTEAFF.

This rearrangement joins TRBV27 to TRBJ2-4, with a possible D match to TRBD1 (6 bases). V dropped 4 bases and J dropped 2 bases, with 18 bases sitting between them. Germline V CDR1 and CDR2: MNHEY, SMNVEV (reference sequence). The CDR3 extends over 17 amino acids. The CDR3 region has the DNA TGTGCCAGCAGTTCCTTAACTAGGGGGAAGACCAAAAACATTCAGTACTTC. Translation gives CASSSLTRGKTKNIQYF.

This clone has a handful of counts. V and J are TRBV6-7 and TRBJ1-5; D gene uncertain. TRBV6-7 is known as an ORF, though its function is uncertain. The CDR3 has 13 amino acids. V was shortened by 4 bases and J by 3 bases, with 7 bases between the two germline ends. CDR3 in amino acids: CASSCPHNQPQHF. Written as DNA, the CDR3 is TGTGCCAGCAGTTGCCCGCACAATCAGCCCCAGCATTTT.